This T cell receptor (beta chain) was retrieved from a study of technical replicates of blood from four donors. The assay was immunoSEQ multiplex PCR, and TCRdb's table has in-frame clones only and misses some. The data contain 75,000 to 100,000 clones, about 93% of them singletons. A single count supports this clone. V lost 2 bases and J 3 bases, leaving 7 bases between the germline ends. Germline assignment: CDR1 GTSNPN and CDR2 SVGIG (reference sequence). CDR3 length: 12 amino acids. This clonotype was obtained from a human donor in good health. The V gene is TRBV30, the J gene TRBJ1-2; the D gene is possibly TRBD1 (6 bases). Sequenced input: T cells isolated from PBMCs. The CDR3 DNA follows: TGTGCCTGGAGTAAGGGGGACTATGGCTACACCTTC. It specifies CAWSKGDYGYTF.